The following is a T cell receptor (beta chain) sequence with its context. This sample was included in a study of cytomegalovirus exposure and HLA in healthy donors. The germline gives CDR1 SGHNT, CDR2 YENEEA. The ends were cut back, 1 base at V and 2 bases at J, with 7 bases in the middle. The CDR3 contains 14 residues. TCRdb's table, derived via immunoSEQ multiplex PCR, lists solely in-frame clones and lacks some. The sample lists approximately 300,000 clones, more than 80% occurring once. The source of this sequence is a woman aged 18 to 35 in good health and CMV-seronegative. The sequenced sample consisted of PBMCs. The chain uses TRBV11-3 and TRBJ2-3, with D perhaps TRBD1 (5 bases). The CDR3 reads CASSLAGHTDTQYF. DNA of the CDR3: TGTGCCAGCAGCTTAGCTGGACACACAGATACGCAGTATTTT.